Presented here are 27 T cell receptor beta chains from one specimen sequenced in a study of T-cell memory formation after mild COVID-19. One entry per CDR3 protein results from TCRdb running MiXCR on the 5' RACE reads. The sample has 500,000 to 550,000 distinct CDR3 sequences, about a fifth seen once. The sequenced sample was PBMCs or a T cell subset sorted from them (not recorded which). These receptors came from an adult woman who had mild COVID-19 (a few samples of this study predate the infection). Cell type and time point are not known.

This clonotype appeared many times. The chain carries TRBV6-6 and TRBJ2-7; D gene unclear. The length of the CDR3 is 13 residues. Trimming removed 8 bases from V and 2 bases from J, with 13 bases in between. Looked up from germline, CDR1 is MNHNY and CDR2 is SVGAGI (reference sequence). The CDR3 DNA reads TGTGCCAGCGGTACACCTGCCCCCTACGAGCAGTACTTC. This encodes CASGTPAPYEQYF.

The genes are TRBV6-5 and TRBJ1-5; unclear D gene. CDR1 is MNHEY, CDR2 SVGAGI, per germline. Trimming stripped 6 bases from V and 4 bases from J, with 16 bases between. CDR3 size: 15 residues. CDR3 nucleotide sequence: TGTGCCAGCAGCTCCCGGGGAGAAGGAAATCAGCCCCAGCATTTT. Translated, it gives CASSSRGEGNQPQHF.

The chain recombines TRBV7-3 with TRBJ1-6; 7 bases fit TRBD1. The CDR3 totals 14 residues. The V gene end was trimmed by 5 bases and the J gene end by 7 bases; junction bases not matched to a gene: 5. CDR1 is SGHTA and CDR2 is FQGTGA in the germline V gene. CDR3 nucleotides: TGTGCCAGCAGCCGAGGGACAGCGAATTCACCCCTCCACTTT. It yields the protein CASSRGTANSPLHF. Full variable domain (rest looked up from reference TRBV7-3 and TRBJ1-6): GAGVSQTPSNKVTEKGKYVELRCDPISGHTALYWYRQSLGQGPEFLIYFQGTGAADDSGLPNDRFFAVRPEGSVSTLKIQRTERGDSAVYLCASSRGTANSPLHFGNGTRLTVT.

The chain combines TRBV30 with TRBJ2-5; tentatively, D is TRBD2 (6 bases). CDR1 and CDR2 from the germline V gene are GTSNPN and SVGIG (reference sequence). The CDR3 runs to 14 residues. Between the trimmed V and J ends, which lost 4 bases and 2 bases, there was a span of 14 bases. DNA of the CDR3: TGTGCCTGGATAACAAGCGGGTCGCAAGAGACCCAGTACTTC. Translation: CAWITSGSQETQYF.

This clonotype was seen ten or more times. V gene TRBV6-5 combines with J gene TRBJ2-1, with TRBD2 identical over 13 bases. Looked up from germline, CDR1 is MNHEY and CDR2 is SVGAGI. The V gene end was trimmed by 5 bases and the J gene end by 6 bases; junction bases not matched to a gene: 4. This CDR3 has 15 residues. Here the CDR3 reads CASSQLAGGFNEQFF. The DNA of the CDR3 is TGTGCCAGCAGTCAACTAGCGGGAGGGTTCAATGAGCAGTTCTTC.

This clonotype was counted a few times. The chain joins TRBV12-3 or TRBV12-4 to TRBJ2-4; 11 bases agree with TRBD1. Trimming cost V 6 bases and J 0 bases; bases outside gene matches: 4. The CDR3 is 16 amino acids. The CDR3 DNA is TGTGCCAGCAGAGCTGGGACAGGGGGAGCCAAAAACATTCAGTACTTC. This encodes CASRAGTGGAKNIQYF.

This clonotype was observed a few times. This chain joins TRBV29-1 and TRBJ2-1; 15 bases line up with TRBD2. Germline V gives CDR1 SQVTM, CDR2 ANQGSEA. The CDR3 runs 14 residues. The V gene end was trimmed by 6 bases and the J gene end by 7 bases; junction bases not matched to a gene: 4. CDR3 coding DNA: TGCAGCGTCTCGGGACTAGCGGGAGGAAATGAGCAGTTCTTC. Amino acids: CSVSGLAGGNEQFF.

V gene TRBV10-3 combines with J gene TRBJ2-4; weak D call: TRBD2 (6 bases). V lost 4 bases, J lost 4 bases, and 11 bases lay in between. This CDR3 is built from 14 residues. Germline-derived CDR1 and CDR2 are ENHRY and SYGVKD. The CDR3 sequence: CAISAAGTKNIQYF. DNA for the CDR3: TGTGCCATCAGTGCAGCAGGGACTAAAAACATTCAGTACTTC.

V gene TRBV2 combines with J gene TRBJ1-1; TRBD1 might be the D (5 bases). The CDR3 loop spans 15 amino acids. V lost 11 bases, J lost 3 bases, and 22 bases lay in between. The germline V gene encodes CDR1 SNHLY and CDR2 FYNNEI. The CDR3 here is CASAPGQTVDTEAFF. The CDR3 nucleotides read TGTGCCTCCGCGCCAGGCCAGACAGTTGACACTGAAGCTTTCTTT.

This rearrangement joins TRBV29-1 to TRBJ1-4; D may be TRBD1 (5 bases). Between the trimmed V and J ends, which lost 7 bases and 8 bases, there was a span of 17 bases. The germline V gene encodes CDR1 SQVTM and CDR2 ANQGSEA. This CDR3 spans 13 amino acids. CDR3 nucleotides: TGCAGCGCCGAGGAGGGGTTGGAAGAAAAACTGTTTTTT. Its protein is CSAEEGLEEKLFF.

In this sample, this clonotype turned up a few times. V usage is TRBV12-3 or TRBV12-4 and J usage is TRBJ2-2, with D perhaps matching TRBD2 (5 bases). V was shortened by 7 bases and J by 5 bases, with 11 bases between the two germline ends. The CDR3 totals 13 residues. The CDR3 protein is CASTTPGTGELFF. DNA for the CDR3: TGTGCCAGCACTACTCCGGGGACCGGGGAGCTGTTTTTT.

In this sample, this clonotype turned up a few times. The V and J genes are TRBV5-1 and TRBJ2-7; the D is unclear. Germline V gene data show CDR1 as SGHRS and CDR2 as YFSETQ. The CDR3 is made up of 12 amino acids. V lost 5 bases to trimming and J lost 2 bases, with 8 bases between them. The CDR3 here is CASRYDAYEQYF. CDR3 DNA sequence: TGCGCCAGCAGATACGACGCCTACGAGCAGTACTTC.

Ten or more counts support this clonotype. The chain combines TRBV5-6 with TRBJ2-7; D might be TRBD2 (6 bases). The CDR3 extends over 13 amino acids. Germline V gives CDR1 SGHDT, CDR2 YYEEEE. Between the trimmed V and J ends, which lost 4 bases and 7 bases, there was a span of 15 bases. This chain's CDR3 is CASSRSGPREQYF. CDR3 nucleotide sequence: TGTGCCAGCAGCAGAAGCGGGCCGCGGGAGCAGTACTTC.

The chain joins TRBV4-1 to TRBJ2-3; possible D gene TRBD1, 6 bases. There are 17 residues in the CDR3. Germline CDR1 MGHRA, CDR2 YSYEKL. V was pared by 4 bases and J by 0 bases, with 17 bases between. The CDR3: CASSLDRFPRSTDTQYF. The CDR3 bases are TGCGCCAGCAGCCTCGACAGGTTTCCTCGTAGCACAGATACGCAGTATTTT.

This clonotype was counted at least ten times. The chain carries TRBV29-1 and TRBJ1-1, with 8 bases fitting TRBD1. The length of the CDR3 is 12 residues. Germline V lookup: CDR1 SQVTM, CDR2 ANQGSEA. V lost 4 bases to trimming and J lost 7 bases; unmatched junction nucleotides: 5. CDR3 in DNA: TGCAGCGTTGCGGGACAGGCCCGTGAAGCTTTCTTT. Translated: CSVAGQAREAFF.

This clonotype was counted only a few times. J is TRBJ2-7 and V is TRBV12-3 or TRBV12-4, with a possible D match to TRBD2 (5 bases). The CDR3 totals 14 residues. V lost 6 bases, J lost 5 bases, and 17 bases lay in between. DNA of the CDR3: TGTGCCAGCAGCCCGGCGGGTACGAGGAACGAGCAGTACTTC. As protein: CASSPAGTRNEQYF.

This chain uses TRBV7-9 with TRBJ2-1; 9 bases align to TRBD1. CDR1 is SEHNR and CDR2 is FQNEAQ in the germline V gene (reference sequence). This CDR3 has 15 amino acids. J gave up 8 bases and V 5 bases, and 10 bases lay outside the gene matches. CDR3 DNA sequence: TGTGCCAGCAGCAAAACCGGGACAGGGAACCATGAGCAGTTCTTC. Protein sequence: CASSKTGTGNHEQFF.

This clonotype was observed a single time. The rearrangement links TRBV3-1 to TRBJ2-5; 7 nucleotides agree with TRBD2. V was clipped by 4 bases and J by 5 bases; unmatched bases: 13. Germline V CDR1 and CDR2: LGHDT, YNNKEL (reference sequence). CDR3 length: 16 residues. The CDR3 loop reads CASSPRGAGDRETQYF. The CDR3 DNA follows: TGTGCCAGCAGCCCCCGCGGGGCGGGAGATCGGGAGACCCAGTACTTC.

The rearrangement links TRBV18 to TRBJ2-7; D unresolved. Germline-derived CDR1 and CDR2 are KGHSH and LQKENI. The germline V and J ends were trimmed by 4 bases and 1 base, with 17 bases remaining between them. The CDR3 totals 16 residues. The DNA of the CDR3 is TGTGCCAGCTCACACAGCCGGGCTTTAGTTTCCTACGAGCAGTACTTC. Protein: CASSHSRALVSYEQYF.

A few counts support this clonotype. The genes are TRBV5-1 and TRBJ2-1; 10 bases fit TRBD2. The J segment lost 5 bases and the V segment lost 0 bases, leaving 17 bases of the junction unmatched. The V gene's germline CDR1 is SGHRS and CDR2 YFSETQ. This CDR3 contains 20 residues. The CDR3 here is CASSLETPTTLAGTDNEQFF. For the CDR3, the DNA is TGCGCCAGCAGCTTGGAGACACCCACAACACTAGCGGGGACGGACAATGAGCAGTTCTTC. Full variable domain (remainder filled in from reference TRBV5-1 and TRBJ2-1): KAGVTQTPRYLIKTRGQQVTLSCSPISGHRSVSWYQQTPGQGLQFLFEYFSETQRNKGNFPGRFSGRQFSNSRSEMNVSTLELGDSALYLCASSLETPTTLAGTDNEQFFGPGTRLTVL.

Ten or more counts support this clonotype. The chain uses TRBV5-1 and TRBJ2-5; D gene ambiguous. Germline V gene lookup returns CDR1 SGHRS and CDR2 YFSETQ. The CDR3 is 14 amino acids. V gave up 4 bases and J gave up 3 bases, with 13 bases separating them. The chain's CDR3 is CASSPSPGEETQYF. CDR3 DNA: TGCGCCAGCAGCCCTTCGCCAGGAGAAGAGACCCAGTACTTC.

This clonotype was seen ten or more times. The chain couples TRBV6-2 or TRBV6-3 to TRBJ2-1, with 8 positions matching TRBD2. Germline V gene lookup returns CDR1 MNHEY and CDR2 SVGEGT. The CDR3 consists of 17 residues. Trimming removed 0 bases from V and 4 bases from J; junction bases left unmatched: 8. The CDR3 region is CASSYSSLAGIYNEQFF. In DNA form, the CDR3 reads TGTGCCAGCAGTTACTCTTCTCTAGCGGGTATATACAATGAGCAGTTCTTC.

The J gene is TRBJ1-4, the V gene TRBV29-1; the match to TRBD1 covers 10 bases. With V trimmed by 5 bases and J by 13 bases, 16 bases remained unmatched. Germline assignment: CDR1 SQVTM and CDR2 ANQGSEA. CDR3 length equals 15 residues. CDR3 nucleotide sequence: TGCAGCGTTCCCTCGGACAGGGGGAGTCTTGATAGACTGTTTTTT. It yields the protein CSVPSDRGSLDRLFF.

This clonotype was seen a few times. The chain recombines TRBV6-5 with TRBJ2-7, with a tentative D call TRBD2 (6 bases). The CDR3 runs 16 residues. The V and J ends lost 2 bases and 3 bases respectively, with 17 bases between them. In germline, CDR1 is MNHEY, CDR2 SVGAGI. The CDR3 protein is CASSYEARDVYYEQYF. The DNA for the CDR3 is TGTGCCAGCAGTTACGAAGCGCGGGACGTTTACTACGAGCAGTACTTC.

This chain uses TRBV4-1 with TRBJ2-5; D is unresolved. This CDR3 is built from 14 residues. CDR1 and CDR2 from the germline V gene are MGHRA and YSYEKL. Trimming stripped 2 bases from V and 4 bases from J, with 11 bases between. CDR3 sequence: CASSQLAQLETQYF. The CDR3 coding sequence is TGCGCCAGCAGCCAACTGGCTCAACTAGAGACCCAGTACTTC.

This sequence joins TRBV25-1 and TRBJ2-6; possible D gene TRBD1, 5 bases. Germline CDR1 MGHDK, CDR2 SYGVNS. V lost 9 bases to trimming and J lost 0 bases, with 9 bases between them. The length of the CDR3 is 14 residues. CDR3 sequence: CASTQGSGANVLTF. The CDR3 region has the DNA TGTGCCAGTACTCAGGGCTCTGGGGCCAACGTCCTGACTTTC.

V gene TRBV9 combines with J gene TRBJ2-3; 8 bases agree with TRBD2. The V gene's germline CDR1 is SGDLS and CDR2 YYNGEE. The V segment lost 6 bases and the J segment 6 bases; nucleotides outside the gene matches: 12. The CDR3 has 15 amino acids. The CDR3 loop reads CASNAGGARGDTQYF. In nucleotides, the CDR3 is TGTGCCAGCAACGCGGGGGGCGCCCGTGGGGATACGCAGTATTTT.